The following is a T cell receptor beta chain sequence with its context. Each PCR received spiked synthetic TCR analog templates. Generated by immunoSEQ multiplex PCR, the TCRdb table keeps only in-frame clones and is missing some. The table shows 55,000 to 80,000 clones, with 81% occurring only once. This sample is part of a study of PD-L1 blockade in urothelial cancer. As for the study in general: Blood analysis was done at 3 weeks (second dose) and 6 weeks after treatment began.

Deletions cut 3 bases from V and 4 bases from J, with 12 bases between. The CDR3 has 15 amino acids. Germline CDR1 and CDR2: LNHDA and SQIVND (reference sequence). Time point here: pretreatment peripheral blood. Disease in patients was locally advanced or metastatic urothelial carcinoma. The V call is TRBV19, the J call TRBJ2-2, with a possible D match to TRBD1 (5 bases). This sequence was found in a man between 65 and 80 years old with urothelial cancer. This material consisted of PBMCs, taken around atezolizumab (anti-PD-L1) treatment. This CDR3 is CASSIQGRGTGELFF. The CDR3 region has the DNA TGTGCCAGTAGTATCCAGGGTAGGGGCACCGGGGAGCTGTTTTTT.